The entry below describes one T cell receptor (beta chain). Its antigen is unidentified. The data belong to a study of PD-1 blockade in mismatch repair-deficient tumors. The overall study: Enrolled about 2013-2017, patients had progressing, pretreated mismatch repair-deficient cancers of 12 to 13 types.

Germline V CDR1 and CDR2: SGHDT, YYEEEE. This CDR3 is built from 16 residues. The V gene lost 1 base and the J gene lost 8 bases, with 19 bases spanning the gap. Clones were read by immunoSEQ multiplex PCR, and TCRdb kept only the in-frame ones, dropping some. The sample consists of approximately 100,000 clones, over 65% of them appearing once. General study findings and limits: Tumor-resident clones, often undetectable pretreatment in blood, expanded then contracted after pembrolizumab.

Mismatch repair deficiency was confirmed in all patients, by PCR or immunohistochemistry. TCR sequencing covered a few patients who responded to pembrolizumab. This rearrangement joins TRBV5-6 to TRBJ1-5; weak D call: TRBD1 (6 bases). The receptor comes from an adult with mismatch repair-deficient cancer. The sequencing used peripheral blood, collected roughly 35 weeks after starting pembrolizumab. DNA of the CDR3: TGTGCCAGCAGCTTGTCGGTGAACAGGGCTGTCAAGCCCCAGCATTTT. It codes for CASSLSVNRAVKPQHF.